The 8 T cell receptor beta chains below come from one sample, sequenced in a study of cytomegalovirus exposure and HLA in healthy donors. PCR employed 60 Vbeta and 13 Jbeta primers. Method: immunoSEQ multiplex PCR; TCRdb's copy keeps in-frame clones and lacks some. The data show about 140,000 clones, 80% to 85% seen once. The sequenced sample was PBMCs. The receptors come from a male donor in good health and CMV-seropositive.

This clone was counted only a few times. This chain connects TRBV5-5 to TRBJ2-2; possibly TRBD1 for D (5 bases). The V end was cut by 1 base, the J end by 2 bases, with 9 bases between. The V gene's germline CDR1 is SGHKS and CDR2 YYEKEE (reference sequence). The CDR3 extends over 15 amino acids. The CDR3 DNA reads as TGTGCCAGCAGCTTGCAGGGAAGAAACACCGGGGAGCTGTTTTTT. Translating it yields CASSLQGRNTGELFF.

The chain uses TRBV27 and TRBJ2-1; possibly TRBD2 for D (6 bases). The ends were cut back, 2 bases at V and 4 bases at J, with 6 bases in the middle. The CDR3 runs 13 residues. Germline V lookup: CDR1 MNHEY, CDR2 SMNVEV (reference sequence). CDR3: CASSLGRYNEQFF. CDR3 DNA sequence: TGTGCCAGCAGTTTAGGGAGGTACAATGAGCAGTTCTTC.

This clone was picked up a small number of times. The chain has TRBV7-2 and TRBJ2-3, with D unclear. The length of the CDR3 is 15 residues. Between the trimmed V and J ends, which lost 1 base and 1 base, there was a span of 9 bases. In germline, CDR1 is SGHTA, CDR2 FQGNSA. The CDR3 spells CASSLVGSGTDTQYF. CDR3 nucleotides: TGTGCCAGCAGCTTAGTCGGGTCTGGCACAGATACGCAGTATTTT. The full variable domain, rest sourced from reference TRBV7-2 and TRBJ2-3, is GAGVSQSPSNKVTEKGKDVELRCDPISGHTALYWYRQSLGQGLEFLIYFQGNSAPDKSGLPSDRFSAERTGGSVSTLTIQRTQQEDSAVYLCASSLVGSGTDTQYFGPGTRLTVL.

V is TRBV5-1 and J is TRBJ2-1; D remains ambiguous. The CDR3 is 15 residues long. V was trimmed by 0 bases and J by 0 bases, leaving 7 bases between them. CDR1 is SGHRS, CDR2 YFSETQ, per germline. CDR3 region: CASSLVAISYNEQFF. Written as DNA, the CDR3 is TGCGCCAGCAGCTTGGTTGCTATCTCCTACAATGAGCAGTTCTTC.

For the CDR3, the DNA is TGTGCCTGGACCATAGCGGGGGCGGGGTACGAGCAGTACTTC. This translates into CAWTIAGAGYEQYF. The V gene is TRBV30, the J gene TRBJ2-7; 9 bases fit TRBD2. Germline V gives CDR1 GTSNPN, CDR2 SVGIG (reference sequence). This CDR3 region has 14 residues. V dropped 4 bases and J dropped 4; count of bases not matched to a gene: 8.

V usage is TRBV6-6 and J usage is TRBJ1-1; D unresolved. The CDR3 length is 13 residues. The germline gives CDR1 MNHNY, CDR2 SVGAGI (reference sequence). Trimming cost V 2 bases and J 1 base, with 5 bases left between them. The CDR3, as DNA: TGTGCCAGCAGTTACCCCAGGAACACTGAAGCTTTCTTT. It translates to CASSYPRNTEAFF.

The CDR3 DNA reads as TGTGCCAGCAGTTTAGGTCGGGGCAATCAGCCCCAGCATTTT. This codes for CASSLGRGNQPQHF. This rearrangement joins TRBV27 to TRBJ1-5; D remains ambiguous. The length of the CDR3 is 14 residues. In germline, CDR1 is MNHEY, CDR2 SMNVEV (reference sequence). Trimming shortened V by 2 bases and J by 2 bases, and 7 bases separated the two germline ends.

This rearrangement joins TRBV6-1 to TRBJ2-7, with TRBD1 matching 7 bases. The CDR3 runs to 13 residues. The V gene end was trimmed by 4 bases and the J gene end by 5 bases; junction bases not matched to a gene: 5. CDR1 and CDR2 (germline): MNHNS, SASEGT. The CDR3 is CASSVDRVDEQYF. CDR3 sequence (DNA): TGTGCCAGCAGTGTCGACAGGGTGGACGAGCAGTACTTC.